This entry lists 6 T cell receptor beta chains sequenced from one sample in a study of blood T cell repertoires in COVID-19. Method: immunoSEQ multiplex PCR; TCRdb's copy keeps in-frame clones and lacks some. The repertoire holds more than 350,000 clones, with more than 70% as singletons. The specimen was PBMCs or T cells enriched from blood (not recorded which). All receptors come from a woman under 30 who had been exposed to COVID-19.

The V call is TRBV18, the J call TRBJ2-7; 10 bases are a match to TRBD2. Germline V gives CDR1 KGHSH, CDR2 LQKENI. The CDR3 runs 14 residues. Germline trimming cut 0 bases from V and 6 bases from J; bases unmatched to any gene: 2. The CDR3 coding sequence is TGTGCCAGCTCACCACCGTCTAGCGGGAGCGAGCAGTACTTC. Residues: CASSPPSSGSEQYF.

The chain combines TRBV3-1 (or the pseudogene TRBV3-2) with TRBJ1-1; 8 bases agree with TRBD1. CDR1 is LGHDT, CDR2 YNNKEL, per germline (reference sequence). This CDR3 contains 15 residues. Trimming removed 4 bases from V and 5 bases from J; junction bases left unmatched: 9. The CDR3 sequence is CASSRGQGRGTEAFF. Written as DNA, the CDR3 is TGTGCCAGCAGCCGAGGACAGGGACGGGGAACTGAAGCTTTCTTT.

The chain recombines TRBV29-1 with TRBJ2-5; 7 positions agree with TRBD2. V lost 4 bases and J lost 5; bases outside the gene matches: 4. The CDR3 is 12 residues long. The germline CDR1 and CDR2 sequences are SQVTM and ANQGSEA. The chain's CDR3 is CSVGDYRETQYF. The CDR3 coding sequence is TGCAGCGTTGGGGACTACAGGGAGACCCAGTACTTC.

This clone has at least ten counts. The CDR3: CASTDISNQPQHF. The CDR3 DNA is TGTGCCAGTACTGACATCAGCAATCAGCCCCAGCATTTT. The rearrangement uses TRBV19 and TRBJ1-5; no firm D call. The V end was cut by 7 bases, the J end by 1 base, with 8 bases between. In germline, CDR1 is LNHDA, CDR2 SQIVND (reference sequence). CDR3 size: 13 residues. Full variable domain (rest looked up from reference TRBV19 and TRBJ1-5): DGGITQSPKYLFRKEGQNVTLSCEQNLNHDAMYWYRQDPGQGLRLIYYSQIVNDFQKGDIAEGYSVSREKKESFPLTVTSAQKNPTAFYLCASTDISNQPQHFGDGTRLSIL.

The J gene is TRBJ2-6, the V gene TRBV6-5; D unresolved. Germline values: CDR1 MNHEY, CDR2 SVGAGI. Trimming pared 6 bases from V and 4 bases from J, leaving 4 bases between. The CDR3 has 12 amino acids. The CDR3 DNA sequence: TGTGCCAGCAGGGAGGGGGCCAACGTCCTGACTTTC. Amino acid sequence: CASREGANVLTF.

This rearrangement joins TRBV7-2 to TRBJ1-6, with D perhaps TRBD1 (5 bases). Deletions cut 1 base from V and 2 bases from J, with 15 bases between. Germline V gene lookup returns CDR1 SGHTA and CDR2 FQGNSA. The CDR3 consists of 18 residues. CDR3 amino acids: CASSLEDWGEPYNSPLHF. CDR3 DNA: TGTGCCAGCAGCTTAGAAGATTGGGGGGAGCCCTATAATTCACCCCTCCACTTT.